This TCR beta chain was obtained from a study of shared clonotypes between healthy human individuals. Assay: immunoSEQ multiplex PCR; the TCRdb copy retains only in-frame clones and omits some. Of 1.5 million to 2.5 million clones listed, around 96% are singletons. CD45RO-negative cells were positively selected for CCR7, leaving out terminally differentiated effector memory CD45RA+ cells. This clone was counted once. This CDR3 comprises 18 residues. Germline assignment: CDR1 SEHNR and CDR2 FQNEAQ (reference sequence). V trimming: 10 bases; J trimming: 0 bases; junction bases outside the gene matches: 20.

This TCR derives from a man aged 18 to 30 in good health. Sequencing was carried out using naive CD8+ T cells sorted from blood. This chain uses TRBV7-9 with TRBJ2-7, with 8 bases lining up with TRBD2. This CDR3 is CATGDGLAGAEDSYEQYF. CDR3 DNA sequence: TGTGCCACCGGGGATGGGCTAGCGGGTGCCGAAGACTCCTACGAGCAGTACTTC.